This TCR beta chain was captured in a study of blood T cell repertoires in COVID-19 (dated by TCRdb to about 2020). Some background on the complete study: Samples covering the acute and convalescent phases of COVID-19 were provided by collaborators in the United States, Italy and Spain. The material from the prospective study consisted of cDNA or gDNA derived from T cells, B-cell-depleted T cells, or PBMCs. The repertoires were released in a freely available public database meant as a resource for research on the immune response to SARS-CoV-2. The dataset comprised deeply sampled blood TCRbeta repertoires from subjects exposed to, actively infected with, or recovered from COVID-19. Where HLA class I and class II types were available, the types were taken from metadata supplied by the sample provider, not from assay-based typing. Sample metadata almost always included a de-identified subject ID, COVID-19 status, age in years and sex. Samples were obtained from the ongoing ImmuneRACE study (first 160 participants) and from 1,000 to 1,500 subjects provided by 6 global collaborators.

The paper's findings and limits, for the study overall: The amount of clinical and demographic metadata varied by source and participant and was provided uncurated.

On this clone itself: Its antigen is unknown. No much larger clonotype is one base removed from it; base qualities were not supplied.

CDR3 length: 14 amino acids, cysteine to phenylalanine. Only the CDR3 part of the read is kept: 42 bases, read in frame from the first base. CDR1 is given as LNHDA and CDR2 as SQIVND, both from the germline V gene (reference sequence). Germline trimming amounts to 8 bases on V and 4 bases on J, with 5 as the count of junction bases outside the gene matches. TCRbeta CDR3 regions were amplified from genomic DNA using the immunoSEQ Assay, a bias-controlled multiplex PCR. The original methods were these. Within the assay, amplification of reference gene primers was used to estimate how many nucleated cells each sample contained. To quantify the absolute abundance of each unique TCRbeta CDR3 rearrangement, sequence reads were collapsed and filtered. For each sample, productive Simpson clonality was calculated as the square root of Simpson's diversity index across productive rearrangements. What TCRdb holds here is the immuneACCESS table cut down to in-frame rearrangements. Part of the clones is not present; checked against another copy, under half of the missing clones reflect an unresolved V gene, and the others are unexplained. The V and J calls and clone size come from that table; D and trimming were worked out from the DNA. The sample table records about 240,000 clones; roughly 80% of these occur just once. The ten top clones hold around 3.4% of the sample.

Whole blood was collected in K2EDTA tubes by collaborating institutions according to the institutions' own protocols. For TCRbeta analysis, collaborators shipped samples as frozen whole blood, isolated PBMCs, or DNA extracted from either of those sample types. The sequence is built from TRBV19 and TRBJ1-2, and 12 junction bases match TRBD1. The sample comprised peripheral blood. This receptor was identified in a woman aged 18-29 years with acute or convalescent COVID-19. At the DNA level, the sequence is TGTGCCAGTGCCTGGGGACAGGGGGCCTATGGCTACACCTTC. The resulting protein is CASAWGQGAYGYTF.